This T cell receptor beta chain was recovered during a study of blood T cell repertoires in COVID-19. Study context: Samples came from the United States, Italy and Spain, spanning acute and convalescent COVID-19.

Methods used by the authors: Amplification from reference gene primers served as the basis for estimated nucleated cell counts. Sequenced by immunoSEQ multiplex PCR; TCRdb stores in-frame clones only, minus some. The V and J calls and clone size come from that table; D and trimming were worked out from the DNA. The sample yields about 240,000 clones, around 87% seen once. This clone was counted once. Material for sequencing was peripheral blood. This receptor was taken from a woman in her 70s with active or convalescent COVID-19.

CDR3 region: CASSEGGQRANVLTF. The CDR3 bases are TGTGCCAGTAGTGAAGGCGGGCAGCGAGCCAACGTCCTGACTTTC. This rearrangement joins TRBV19 to TRBJ2-6, with D tentatively TRBD2 (5 bases). Looked up from germline, CDR1 is LNHDA and CDR2 is SQIVND (reference sequence). There are 15 residues in the CDR3. V lost 5 bases to trimming and J lost 7 bases, with 15 bases between them. Drawing the rest from reference TRBV19 and TRBJ2-6, the complete variable domain is DGGITQSPKYLFRKEGQNVTLSCEQNLNHDAMYWYRQDPGQGLRLIYYSQIVNDFQKGDIAEGYSVSREKKESFPLTVTSAQKNPTAFYLCASSEGGQRANVLTFGAGSRLTVL.